These T cell receptor beta chains were read from a single sample in a study of beta chain features in type 1 diabetes. TCRdb's copy holds only in-frame clones and misses some; the assay was immunoSEQ multiplex PCR. The table lists over 650,000 clones, around an eighth of them singletons. Sample: naive CD4+ T cells from blood. Every receptor here comes from a man younger than 35 with type 1 diabetes. Each CDR3 is given with its conserved first and last residue.

j_call: TRBJ1-6
v_call: TRBV20-1
cdr3_aa: CSVRESPLHF

j_call: TRBJ2-7
v_call: TRBV10-3
cdr3_aa: CAIRGGPYEQYF

j_call: TRBJ2-2
v_call: TRBV5-1
cdr3_aa: CASSLEGHGNTGELFF

j_call: TRBJ1-1
v_call: TRBV5-4
cdr3_aa: CASSDLQEDTEAFF

j_call: TRBJ1-5
v_call: TRBV30
cdr3_aa: CAWSLGQSNQPQHF

j_call: TRBJ1-2
v_call: TRBV9
cdr3_aa: CASSARRAQGVGGYGYTF

j_call: TRBJ2-2
v_call: TRBV7-9
cdr3_aa: CASSLGTSDTGELFF

j_call: TRBJ2-3
v_call: TRBV7-9
cdr3_aa: CASKPGGVGTDTQYF

j_call: TRBJ2-5
v_call: TRBV11-2
cdr3_aa: CASSPNLVGETQYF

j_call: TRBJ2-5
v_call: TRBV5-6
cdr3_aa: CASSLGRGQETQYF

j_call: TRBJ2-7
v_call: TRBV10-3
cdr3_aa: CAISVAGGARDEQYF

j_call: TRBJ1-5
v_call: TRBV20-1
cdr3_aa: CSAKSGQPQHF

j_call: TRBJ2-7
v_call: TRBV19
cdr3_aa: CASSPSHGPYEQYF

j_call: TRBJ2-2
v_call: TRBV7-2
cdr3_aa: CASSWTDFGELFF

j_call: TRBJ2-3
v_call: TRBV9
cdr3_aa: CASSVQPINTDTQYF

j_call: TRBJ1-1
v_call: TRBV7-9
cdr3_aa: CASSLSGGRTEAFF